Listed below are T cell receptor beta chains from one sample, sequenced in a study of blood T cell repertoires in COVID-19. Clones were read by immunoSEQ multiplex PCR, and TCRdb kept only the in-frame ones, dropping some. The sample holds about 150,000 clones, around 83% seen once. The sequencing input was peripheral blood. These receptors originate from a human donor with acute or convalescent COVID-19. The donor label of this sample is uncertain. Both conserved end residues are part of each CDR3. D genes are given only for firm matches. For some rows the clone size is stated as once, few or many, or as a class when expanded; others skip it.

j_call: TRBJ1-2; clone_size: NA; d_call: NA; cdr3_length: 15; v_call: TRBV27; cdr3_aa: CASSLYSGWSYGYTF; cdr3_nt: TGTGCCAGCAGTTTATATTCAGGGTGGAGCTATGGCTACACCTTC
j_call: TRBJ1-5; clone_size: NA; d_call: NA; cdr3_length: 15; v_call: TRBV3-1/TRBV3-2; cdr3_aa: CASSRRGGTNQPQHF; cdr3_nt: TGTGCCAGCAGCCGACGGGGGGGGACCAATCAGCCCCAGCATTTT
j_call: TRBJ1-3; clone_size: NA; d_call: TRBD1; cdr3_length: 14; v_call: TRBV4-2; cdr3_aa: CASSRTGTGNTIYF; cdr3_nt: TGTGCCAGCAGCCGGACAGGGACGGGAAACACCATATATTTT
j_call: TRBJ1-3; clone_size: NA; d_call: TRBD1; cdr3_length: 15; v_call: TRBV25-1; cdr3_aa: CASSVGQGTGNTIYF; cdr3_nt: TGTGCCAGCAGTGTGGGACAGGGGACGGGAAACACCATATATTTT
j_call: TRBJ1-5; clone_size: NA; d_call: NA; cdr3_length: 15; v_call: TRBV3-1/TRBV3-2; cdr3_aa: CASSQEQGRNQPQHF; cdr3_nt: TGTGCCAGCAGCCAGGAACAGGGACGCAATCAGCCCCAGCATTTT
j_call: TRBJ1-1; clone_size: NA; d_call: NA; cdr3_length: 13; v_call: TRBV4-3; cdr3_aa: CASSRTGHTEAFF; cdr3_nt: TGCGCCAGCAGCCGCACGGGTCACACTGAAGCTTTCTTT
j_call: TRBJ2-1; clone_size: NA; d_call: TRBD2; cdr3_length: 16; v_call: TRBV7-3; cdr3_aa: CASSPAAGAAYNEQFF; cdr3_nt: TGTGCCAGCAGCCCCGCGGCGGGAGCGGCCTACAATGAGCAGTTCTTC
j_call: TRBJ2-7; clone_size: NA; d_call: TRBD1; cdr3_length: 14; v_call: TRBV7-3; cdr3_aa: CASSRRQGPYEQYF; cdr3_nt: TGTGCCAGCAGCAGAAGACAGGGGCCCTACGAGCAGTACTTC
j_call: TRBJ1-5; clone_size: NA; d_call: NA; cdr3_length: 13; v_call: TRBV7-6; cdr3_aa: CASSLLGDQPQHF; cdr3_nt: TGTGCCAGCAGCTTATTAGGAGACCAGCCCCAGCATTTT
j_call: TRBJ1-5; clone_size: NA; d_call: NA; cdr3_length: 15; v_call: TRBV9; cdr3_aa: CASSATPGGNQPQHF; cdr3_nt: TGTGCCAGCAGCGCTACTCCGGGGGGTAATCAGCCCCAGCATTTT
j_call: TRBJ2-5; clone_size: NA; d_call: TRBD2; cdr3_length: 16; v_call: TRBV5-4; cdr3_aa: CASSLNGLAGGETQYF; cdr3_nt: TGTGCCAGCAGCTTGAATGGGCTAGCGGGGGGGGAGACCCAGTACTTC
j_call: TRBJ2-7; clone_size: few; d_call: NA; cdr3_length: 17; v_call: TRBV4-3; cdr3_aa: CASSQERVTTYSYEQYF; cdr3_nt: TGCGCCAGCAGCCAAGAGAGGGTCACCACGTATTCCTACGAGCAGTACTTC
j_call: TRBJ1-5; clone_size: NA; d_call: TRBD1; cdr3_length: 16; v_call: TRBV6-5; cdr3_aa: CASSYSTTGGGQPQHF; cdr3_nt: TGTGCCAGCAGTTACTCTACAACAGGGGGCGGACAGCCCCAGCATTTT
j_call: TRBJ1-2; clone_size: NA; d_call: NA; cdr3_length: 13; v_call: TRBV6-6; cdr3_aa: CASSRRVNYGYTF; cdr3_nt: TGTGCCAGCAGTCGGCGGGTTAACTATGGCTACACCTTC
j_call: TRBJ1-1; clone_size: NA; d_call: NA; cdr3_length: 15; v_call: TRBV5-1; cdr3_aa: CASSGFDGAGTEAFF; cdr3_nt: TGCGCCAGCAGCGGATTTGATGGTGCGGGGACTGAAGCTTTCTTT
j_call: TRBJ2-3; clone_size: NA; d_call: TRBD1; cdr3_length: 15; v_call: TRBV6-5; cdr3_aa: CASSLGQTGTDTQYF; cdr3_nt: TGTGCCAGCAGTTTGGGACAGACGGGTACAGATACGCAGTATTTT
j_call: TRBJ1-5; clone_size: NA; d_call: NA; cdr3_length: 14; v_call: TRBV5-5; cdr3_aa: CASSLESDNQPQHF; cdr3_nt: TGTGCCAGCAGCTTGGAGTCAGACAATCAGCCCCAGCATTTT
j_call: TRBJ1-1; clone_size: NA; d_call: NA; cdr3_length: 13; v_call: TRBV6-5; cdr3_aa: CASRETLQGRAFF; cdr3_nt: TGTGCCAGCAGGGAGACCCTACAGGGCAGAGCTTTCTTT
j_call: TRBJ2-3; clone_size: NA; d_call: NA; cdr3_length: 15; v_call: TRBV6-5; cdr3_aa: CASSEGGIGTDTQYF; cdr3_nt: TGTGCCAGCAGCGAGGGAGGAATTGGCACAGATACGCAGTATTTT
j_call: TRBJ2-2; clone_size: NA; d_call: NA; cdr3_length: 16; v_call: TRBV10-1; cdr3_aa: CASSEPSEMVTGELFF; cdr3_nt: TGCGCCAGCAGTGAGCCTAGCGAAATGGTCACCGGGGAGCTGTTTTTT
j_call: TRBJ2-6; clone_size: once; d_call: NA; cdr3_length: 16; v_call: TRBV10-3; cdr3_aa: CAIRTGGTTGANVLTF; cdr3_nt: TGTGCCATCAGGACAGGAGGAACAACTGGGGCCAACGTCCTGACTTTC
j_call: TRBJ1-1; clone_size: few; d_call: NA; cdr3_length: 12; v_call: TRBV6-2/TRBV6-3; cdr3_aa: CASSHDTGEAFF; cdr3_nt: TGTGCCAGCAGCCACGATACGGGTGAAGCTTTCTTT
j_call: TRBJ1-2; clone_size: few; d_call: TRBD1; cdr3_length: 14; v_call: TRBV18; cdr3_aa: CASSPSPGGLGYTF; cdr3_nt: TGTGCCAGCTCACCCAGTCCAGGGGGCCTCGGCTACACCTTC
j_call: TRBJ1-1; clone_size: once; d_call: TRBD1; cdr3_length: 12; v_call: TRBV12-3/TRBV12-4; cdr3_aa: CASTPEYRGAFF; cdr3_nt: TGTGCCAGCACCCCAGAGTACAGGGGAGCTTTCTTT
j_call: TRBJ1-1; clone_size: NA; d_call: NA; cdr3_length: 14; v_call: TRBV3-1/TRBV3-2; cdr3_aa: CASSQGAGNTEAFF; cdr3_nt: TGTGCCAGCAGCCAGGGGGCAGGAAACACTGAAGCTTTCTTT
j_call: TRBJ1-2; clone_size: NA; d_call: NA; cdr3_length: 14; v_call: TRBV27; cdr3_aa: CASSLKENNYGYTF; cdr3_nt: TGTGCCAGCAGTTTAAAGGAGAATAACTATGGCTACACCTTC
j_call: TRBJ2-3; clone_size: NA; d_call: TRBD2; cdr3_length: 15; v_call: TRBV18; cdr3_aa: CASSTGLAGTDTQYF; cdr3_nt: TGTGCCAGCTCAACGGGACTAGCCGGCACAGATACGCAGTATTTT
j_call: TRBJ2-2; clone_size: NA; d_call: NA; cdr3_length: 16; v_call: TRBV5-6; cdr3_aa: CASSLVQGTGTGELFF; cdr3_nt: TGTGCCAGCAGCTTGGTTCAGGGTACGGGTACCGGGGAGCTGTTTTTT